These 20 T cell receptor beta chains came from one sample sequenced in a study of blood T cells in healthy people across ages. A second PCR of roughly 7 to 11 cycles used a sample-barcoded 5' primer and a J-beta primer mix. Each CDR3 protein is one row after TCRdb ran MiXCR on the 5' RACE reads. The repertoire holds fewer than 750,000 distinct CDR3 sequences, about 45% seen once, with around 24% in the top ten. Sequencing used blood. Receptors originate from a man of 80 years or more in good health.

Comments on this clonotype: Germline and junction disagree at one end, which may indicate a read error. The CDR3 loop reads CASSVAIDAQYF. In DNA form, the CDR3 reads TGTGCCAGCAGCGTAGCGATAGATGCGCAGTATTTT. This chain connects TRBV9 to TRBJ2-3, with D unresolved. The CDR3 covers 12 residues. The germline gives CDR1 SGDLS, CDR2 YYNGEE.

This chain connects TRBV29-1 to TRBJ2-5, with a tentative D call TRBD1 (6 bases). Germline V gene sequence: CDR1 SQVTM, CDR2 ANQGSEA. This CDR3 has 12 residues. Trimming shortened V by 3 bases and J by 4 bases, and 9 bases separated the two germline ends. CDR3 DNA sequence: TGCAGCGTTGATGTCAGGGGAGAGACCCAGTACTTC. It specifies CSVDVRGETQYF.

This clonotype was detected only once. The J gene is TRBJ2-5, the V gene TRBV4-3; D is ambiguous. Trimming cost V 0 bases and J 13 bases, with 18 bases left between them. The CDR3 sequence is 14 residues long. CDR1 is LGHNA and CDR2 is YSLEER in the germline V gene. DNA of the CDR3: TGCGCCAGCAGCCAAGATGGGCAGTCCTACGAGCGGTACTTC. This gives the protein CASSQDGQSYERYF.

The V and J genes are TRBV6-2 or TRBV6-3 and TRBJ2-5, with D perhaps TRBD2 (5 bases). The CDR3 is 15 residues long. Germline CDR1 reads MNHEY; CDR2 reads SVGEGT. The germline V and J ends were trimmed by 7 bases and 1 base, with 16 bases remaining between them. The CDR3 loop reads CASTRGFPSQETQYF. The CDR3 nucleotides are TGTGCCAGCACCCGAGGGTTCCCAAGCCAAGAGACCCAGTACTTC.

CDR3 sequence (DNA): TGTGCCAGCAGTTCTAGTAGGGGCAATCAGCCCCAGCATTTT. Encoded protein: CASSSSRGNQPQHF. This chain links TRBV6-5 with TRBJ1-5, with D unresolved. Trimming stripped 4 bases from V and 2 bases from J, with 9 bases between. CDR1 MNHEY and CDR2 SVGAGI come from the germline V gene. CDR3 size: 14 residues.

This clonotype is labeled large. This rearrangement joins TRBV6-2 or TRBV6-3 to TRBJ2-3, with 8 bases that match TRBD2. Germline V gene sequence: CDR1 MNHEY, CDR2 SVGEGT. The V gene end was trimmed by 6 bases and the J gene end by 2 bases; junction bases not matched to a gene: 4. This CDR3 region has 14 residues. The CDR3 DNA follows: TGTGCCAGCAGCGGGGGGGCCGCCACAGATACGCAGTATTTT. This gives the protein CASSGGAATDTQYF.

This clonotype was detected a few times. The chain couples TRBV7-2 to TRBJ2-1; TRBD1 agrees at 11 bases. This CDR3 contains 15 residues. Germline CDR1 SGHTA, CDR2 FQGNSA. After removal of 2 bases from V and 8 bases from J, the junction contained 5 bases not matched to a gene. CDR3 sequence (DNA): TGTGCCAGCAGCTTAATGGACAGGGGGCGATATGAGCAGTTCTTC. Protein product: CASSLMDRGRYEQFF.

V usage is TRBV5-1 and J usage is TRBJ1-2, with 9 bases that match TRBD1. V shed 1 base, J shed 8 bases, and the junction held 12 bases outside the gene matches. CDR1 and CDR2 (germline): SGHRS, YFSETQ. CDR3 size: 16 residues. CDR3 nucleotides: TGCGCCAGCAGCTTGAAATTACAGGGGGCCAGAGGAGGCTACACCTTC. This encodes CASSLKLQGARGGYTF.

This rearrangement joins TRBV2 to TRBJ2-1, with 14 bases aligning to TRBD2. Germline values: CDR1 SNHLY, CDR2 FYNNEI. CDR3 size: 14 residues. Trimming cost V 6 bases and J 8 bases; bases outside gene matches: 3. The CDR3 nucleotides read TGTGCCAGCAGCCCGGGACTAGCGGGAGATGAGCAGTTCTTC. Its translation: CASSPGLAGDEQFF.

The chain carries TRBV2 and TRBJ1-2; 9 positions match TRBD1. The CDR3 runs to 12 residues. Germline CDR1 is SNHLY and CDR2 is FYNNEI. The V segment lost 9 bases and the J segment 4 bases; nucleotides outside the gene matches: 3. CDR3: CARTGGGYGYTF. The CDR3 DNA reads TGTGCCAGGACAGGGGGAGGCTATGGCTACACCTTC.

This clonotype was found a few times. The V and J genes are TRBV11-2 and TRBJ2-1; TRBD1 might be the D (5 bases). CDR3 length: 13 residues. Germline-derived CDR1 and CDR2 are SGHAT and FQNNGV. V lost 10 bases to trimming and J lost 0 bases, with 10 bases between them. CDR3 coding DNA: TGTGCCACCGAGGACACCTCCTACAATGAGCAGTTCTTC. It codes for CATEDTSYNEQFF. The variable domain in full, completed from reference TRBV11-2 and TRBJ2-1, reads EAGVAQSPRYKIIEKRQSVAFWCNPISGHATLYWYQQILGQGPKLLIQFQNNGVVDDSQLPKDRFSAERLKGVDSTLKIQPAKLEDSAVYLCATEDTSYNEQFFGPGTRLTVL.

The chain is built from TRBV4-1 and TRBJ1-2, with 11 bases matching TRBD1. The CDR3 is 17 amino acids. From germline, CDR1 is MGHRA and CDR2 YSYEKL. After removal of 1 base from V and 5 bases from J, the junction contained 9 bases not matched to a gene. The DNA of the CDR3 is TGCGCCAGCAGCCAAGGAGGACAGGGGGCGACGATATATGGCTACACCTTC. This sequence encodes CASSQGGQGATIYGYTF.

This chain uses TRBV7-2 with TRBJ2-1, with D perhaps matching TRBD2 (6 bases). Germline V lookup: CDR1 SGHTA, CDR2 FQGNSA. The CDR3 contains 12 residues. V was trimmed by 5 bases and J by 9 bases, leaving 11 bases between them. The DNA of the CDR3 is TGTGCCAGCAGCCTGGGGACTGGTGAGCAGTTCTTC. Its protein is CASSLGTGEQFF.

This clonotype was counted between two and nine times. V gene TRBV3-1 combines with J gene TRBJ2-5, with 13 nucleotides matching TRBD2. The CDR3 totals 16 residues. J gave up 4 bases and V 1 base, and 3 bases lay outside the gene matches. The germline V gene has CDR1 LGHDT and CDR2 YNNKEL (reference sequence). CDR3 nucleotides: TGTGCCAGCAGCCAAGGGACTAGCGGGGGACTAGAGACCCAGTACTTC. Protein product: CASSQGTSGGLETQYF.

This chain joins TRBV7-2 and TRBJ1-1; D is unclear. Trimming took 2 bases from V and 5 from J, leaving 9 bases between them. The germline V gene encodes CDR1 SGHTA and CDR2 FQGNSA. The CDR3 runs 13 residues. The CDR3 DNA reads TGTGCCAGCAGCTTAAGACGGGGAACTGAAGCTTTCTTT. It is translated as CASSLRRGTEAFF.

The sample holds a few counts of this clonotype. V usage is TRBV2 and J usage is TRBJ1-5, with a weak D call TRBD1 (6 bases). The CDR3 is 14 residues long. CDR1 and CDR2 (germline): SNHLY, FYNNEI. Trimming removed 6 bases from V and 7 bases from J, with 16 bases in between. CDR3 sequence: CASSSATGAQPQHF. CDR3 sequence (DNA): TGTGCCAGCAGCTCCGCGACAGGAGCACAGCCCCAGCATTTT.

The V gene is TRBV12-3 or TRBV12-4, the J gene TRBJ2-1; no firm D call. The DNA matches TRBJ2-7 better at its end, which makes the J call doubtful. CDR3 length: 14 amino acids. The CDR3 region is CASSFRSSYNEQYF. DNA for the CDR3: TGTGCCAGCAGTTTCAGGAGCTCCTACAATGAGCAGTACTTC.

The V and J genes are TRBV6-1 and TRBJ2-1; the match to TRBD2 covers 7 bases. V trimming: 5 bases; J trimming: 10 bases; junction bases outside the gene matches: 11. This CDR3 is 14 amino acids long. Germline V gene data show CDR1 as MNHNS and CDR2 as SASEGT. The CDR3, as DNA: TGTGCCAGCAGTCTTAGGGAGGGTAACAGGGAGCAGTTCTTC. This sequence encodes CASSLREGNREQFF.

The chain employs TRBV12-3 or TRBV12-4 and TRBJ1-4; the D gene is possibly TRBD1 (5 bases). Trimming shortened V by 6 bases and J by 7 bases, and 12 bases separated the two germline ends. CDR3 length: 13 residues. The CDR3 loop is CASSPRVREKLFF. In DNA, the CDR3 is TGTGCCAGCAGCCCCAGGGTACGTGAAAAACTGTTTTTT.

This CDR3 is CSAQLAVGEQFF. The CDR3, as DNA: TGCAGTGCTCAACTAGCGGTGGGTGAGCAGTTCTTC. J is TRBJ2-1 and V is TRBV20-1; 8 bases are shared with TRBD2. The germline gives CDR1 DFQATT, CDR2 SNEGSKA (reference sequence). This CDR3 region has 12 residues. With V trimmed by 5 bases and J by 9 bases, 6 bases remained unmatched.